These T cell receptor beta chains were read from a single sample in a study of blood T cells in healthy people across ages. TCRdb reanalysed the 5' RACE reads using MiXCR and keeps one entry per CDR3 protein. The repertoire holds over 600,000 distinct CDR3 sequences, with over 20% as singletons. The specimen was blood. These receptor sequences come from a man in his sixties or seventies in good health. The CDR3 runs from the conserved cysteine through the conserved F or W. Each record gives: D gene, clone size, CDR3 length, V gene, J gene, CDR3 DNA, CDR3 protein. The D gene is left open where the match is weak. Not all rows give a size; the values are once, few, many and, for expanded clones, a class.

>TRBD1|NA|14|TRBV9|TRBJ2-3
TGTGCCAGCAGCCAGGGGGCCCGGGAAGATACGCAGTATTTT
CASSQGAREDTQYF
>NA|NA|15|TRBV2|TRBJ2-1
TGTGCCAGCAGTGTTTCCCCTGGGCGGGGCAATGAGCAGTTCTTC
CASSVSPGRGNEQFF
>NA|NA|17|TRBV20-1|TRBJ2-1
TGCAGTGCCCTTACTAGCAGGAGGGCCCGTGGGTACAATGAGCAGTTCTTC
CSALTSRRARGYNEQFF
>TRBD1|few|16|TRBV7-3|TRBJ2-1
TGTGCCAGCAGCGAACGGACAGGGAGCTCCTACAATGAGCAGTTCTTC
CASSERTGSSYNEQFF
>NA|NA|14|TRBV20-1|TRBJ1-3
TGCAGTGCTAGAGAGCGCGTATCTGGAAACACCATATATTTT
CSARERVSGNTIYF
>TRBD2|few|16|TRBV4-2|TRBJ2-1
TGTGCCAGCAGCCCAACCGGGACTAGCGGGAACAATGAGCAGTTCTTC
CASSPTGTSGNNEQFF
>TRBD1|NA|16|TRBV6-5|TRBJ2-2
TGTGCCAGCACTACTCAAGGGGGCAGGAACACCGGGGAGCTGTTTTTT
CASTTQGGRNTGELFF
>NA|many|14|TRBV7-2|TRBJ2-3
TGTGCCAGCAGCTTATTGAGAAGCACAGATACGCAGTATTTT
CASSLLRSTDTQYF
>TRBD2|NA|16|TRBV4-1|TRBJ2-7
TGCGCCAGCAGCCAAGAATGGGCGGGAGGACTATACGAGCAGTACTTC
CASSQEWAGGLYEQYF
>TRBD1|NA|17|TRBV11-3|TRBJ2-1
TGTGCCAGCAGCTTAGGGACAGGTGCGAGCTCCTACAATGAGCAGTTCTTC
CASSLGTGASSYNEQFF
>TRBD2|NA|14|TRBV6-2/TRBV6-3|TRBJ2-7
TGTGCCAGCAGCATAAGCGGGAGGGATTACGAGCAGTACTTC
CASSISGRDYEQYF
>NA|NA|17|TRBV6-2/TRBV6-3|TRBJ2-7
TGTGCCAGCAGTTACCATCCGACGGGCAGGGCACCCTACGAGCAGTACTTC
CASSYHPTGRAPYEQYF
>NA|few|14|TRBV3-1|TRBJ1-4
TGTGCCAGCAGCCACCTCTCGGCGAATGAAAAACTGTTTTTT
CASSHLSANEKLFF
>NA|NA|15|TRBV20-1|TRBJ1-1
TGCAGTGCTAGAGATTCAGGGGTTAGGAACACTGAAGCTTTCTTT
CSARDSGVRNTEAFF
>TRBD1|few|16|TRBV6-8|TRBJ2-7
TGTGCCAGCAGGGATGCGATCGACAGGGGTGTTTACGAGCAGTACTTC
CASRDAIDRGVYEQYF
>TRBD2|NA|17|TRBV25-1|TRBJ2-7
TGTGCCAGCAGTGAATTCGCGGGACTAGCGGGAGAGGACGAGCAGTACTTC
CASSEFAGLAGEDEQYF
>NA|few|16|TRBV5-1|TRBJ2-2
TGCGCCAGCAGCTTGCAATCCTATCCGAACACCGGGGAGCTGTTTTTT
CASSLQSYPNTGELFF
>TRBD1|NA|16|TRBV28|TRBJ2-3
TGTGCCAGCAGTTTGACACAGGGGGCTCTCACAGATACGCAGTATTTT
CASSLTQGALTDTQYF
>TRBD2|NA|14|TRBV7-3|TRBJ2-7
TGTGCCAGCAGCTTAATAGCGGGAGTCGGCGAGCAGTACTTC
CASSLIAGVGEQYF
>NA|NA|15|TRBV28|TRBJ2-2
TGTGCCAGCACTTTCGCAGGCGCGAACACCGGGGAGCTGTTTTTT
CASTFAGANTGELFF
>NA|NA|14|TRBV7-9|TRBJ2-7
TGTGCCAGCACCCCATACGGGAGCTCCTACGAGCAGTACTTC
CASTPYGSSYEQYF
>TRBD1|few|14|TRBV12-3/TRBV12-4|TRBJ1-1
TGTGCCAGCACCAACAGGGGCCAGAACACTGAAGCTTTCTTT
CASTNRGQNTEAFF
>TRBD1|once|15|TRBV6-5|TRBJ1-4
TGTGCCAGCAGACCCGACAGGGGACTTAATGAAAAACTGTTTTTT
CASRPDRGLNEKLFF
>NA|few|14|TRBV4-2|TRBJ2-5
TGTGCCAGCACCCGAGTAACTACTGGGGAGACCCAGTACTTC
CASTRVTTGETQYF
>NA|once|14|TRBV20-1|TRBJ2-3
TGCAGTGCTAGAGCCGGGGGAAGCACAGATACGCAGTATTTT
CSARAGGSTDTQYF
>TRBD1|many|14|TRBV23-1|TRBJ2-5
TGCGCCAGCAGACGTACAGGGGGCATAGAGACCCAGTACTTC
CASRRTGGIETQYF
>NA|NA|14|TRBV7-2|TRBJ1-2
TGTGCCAGCAGCTTTACAGGGCTGGACTATGGCTACACCTTC
CASSFTGLDYGYTF
>TRBD2|NA|15|TRBV5-1|TRBJ2-3
TGCGCCAGCAGCTTGGCTAGCGGGAGAGGAGATACGCAGTATTTT
CASSLASGRGDTQYF
>NA|NA|13|TRBV9|TRBJ2-1
TGTGCCAGCAGCTCTCCCCCGATCGTTGAGCAGTTCTTC
CASSSPPIVEQFF
>TRBD1|NA|15|TRBV7-9|TRBJ1-1
TGTGCCAGCAGCTTAGAAGGGACAGGGGGCGGTGAAGCTTTCTTT
CASSLEGTGGGEAFF